Below, 9 T cell receptor beta chains from the same sample are listed, as sequenced in a study of blood T cell repertoires in COVID-19. The table came from immunoSEQ multiplex PCR; TCRdb's copy has only in-frame clones and leaves some out. The sample lists about 430,000 clones, approximately 90% seen once, with around 1.5% in the top ten. The source material was PBMCs or T cells enriched from blood (not recorded which). These receptors came from a woman between 18 and 29 years old who had been exposed to COVID-19.

As DNA, the CDR3 is TGTGCCAGCAGCTTAGACGGTGTAGCCAAAAACATTCAGTACTTC. Encoded protein: CASSLDGVAKNIQYF. This sequence joins TRBV7-2 and TRBJ2-4; unclear D gene. Germline V gene sequence: CDR1 SGHTA, CDR2 FQGNSA. This CDR3 is 15 amino acids long. V dropped 1 base and J dropped 0 bases, with 7 bases sitting between them. The entire variable domain, with the rest obtained from reference TRBV7-2 and TRBJ2-4, is as follows: GAGVSQSPSNKVTEKGKDVELRCDPISGHTALYWYRQSLGQGLEFLIYFQGNSAPDKSGLPSDRFSAERTGGSVSTLTIQRTQQEDSAVYLCASSLDGVAKNIQYFGAGTRLSVL.

This clone occurred once. The chain is built from TRBV6-5 and TRBJ2-1; TRBD2 aligns across 13 bases. V lost 6 bases, J lost 9 bases, and 8 bases stayed unmatched. Germline loops: CDR1 MNHEY, CDR2 SVGAGI. CDR3 length: 15 amino acids. DNA of the CDR3: TGTGCCAGCAGACCGACTAGCGGGGGGAGCGGTGAGCAGTTCTTC. Translating it yields CASRPTSGGSGEQFF.

The genes are TRBV12-3 or TRBV12-4 and TRBJ1-1; the D is unclear. The CDR3 spans 12 residues. V was clipped by 2 bases and J by 8 bases, with 9 bases between them. CDR3 amino acids: CASSLWRREAFF. The CDR3 region has the DNA TGTGCCAGCAGTTTATGGCGGAGGGAAGCTTTCTTT.

The CDR3 region has the DNA TGCGCCAGCCAGGGTTCGCAAGAGACCCAGTACTTC. Translating gives CASQGSQETQYF. J is TRBJ2-5 and V is TRBV5-1; D is possibly TRBD1 (5 bases). With 7 bases removed from V and 2 bases from J, the gap between germline ends came to 9 bases. Germline CDR1 SGHRS, CDR2 YFSETQ. The CDR3 runs 12 residues.

This chain joins TRBV19 and TRBJ1-2, with D tentatively TRBD1 (5 bases). This CDR3 spans 14 amino acids. V was clipped by 5 bases and J by 7 bases, with 17 bases between them. The germline V gene encodes CDR1 LNHDA and CDR2 SQIVND (reference sequence). The CDR3 DNA follows: TGTGCCAGTAGTCTGAGGCGGGACCGCTCTGGCTACACCTTC. Translating gives CASSLRRDRSGYTF.

The rearrangement links TRBV6-2 or TRBV6-3 to TRBJ1-6, with D possibly being TRBD1 (5 bases). This CDR3 has 14 amino acids. V lost 4 bases and J lost 4, with 8 bases in between. The germline gives CDR1 MNHEY, CDR2 SVGEGT. CDR3 loop: CASSWRQYNSPLHF. CDR3 nucleotides: TGTGCCAGCAGTTGGCGACAGTATAATTCACCCCTCCACTTT.

V gene TRBV15 combines with J gene TRBJ1-1; TRBD1 is a possible D gene (6 bases). Trimming took 0 bases from V and 1 from J, leaving 12 bases between them. From germline, CDR1 is LNHNV and CDR2 YYDKDF (reference sequence). The CDR3 runs 16 residues. The DNA for the CDR3 is TGTGCCACCAGCAGAGAAGGGGACATACCGAACACTGAAGCTTTCTTT. Translation: CATSREGDIPNTEAFF.

As regards this clone: A clone one base away is much larger, so this may be a read error. Here the CDR3 DNA reads TGTGCCAGCAGCTTAGGGCAGGCCTCCTACAATGAGCAGTTCTTC. Translation gives CASSLGQASYNEQFF. The V call is TRBV7-7, the J call TRBJ2-1; D call uncertain. This CDR3 is built from 15 residues. Germline values: CDR1 SSHAT, CDR2 FNYEAQ (reference sequence). Trimming shortened V by 1 base and J by 0 bases, and 7 bases separated the two germline ends.

CDR3 amino acids: CASSKASSTGNEQYF. CDR3 DNA: TGTGCCAGCAGCAAGGCATCCTCTACAGGGAACGAGCAGTACTTC. This chain joins TRBV6-5 and TRBJ2-7, with TRBD1 as a possible D gene (6 bases). Germline-derived CDR1 and CDR2 are MNHEY and SVGAGI. CDR3 length equals 15 residues. Trimming shortened V by 6 bases and J by 5 bases, and 20 bases separated the two germline ends.